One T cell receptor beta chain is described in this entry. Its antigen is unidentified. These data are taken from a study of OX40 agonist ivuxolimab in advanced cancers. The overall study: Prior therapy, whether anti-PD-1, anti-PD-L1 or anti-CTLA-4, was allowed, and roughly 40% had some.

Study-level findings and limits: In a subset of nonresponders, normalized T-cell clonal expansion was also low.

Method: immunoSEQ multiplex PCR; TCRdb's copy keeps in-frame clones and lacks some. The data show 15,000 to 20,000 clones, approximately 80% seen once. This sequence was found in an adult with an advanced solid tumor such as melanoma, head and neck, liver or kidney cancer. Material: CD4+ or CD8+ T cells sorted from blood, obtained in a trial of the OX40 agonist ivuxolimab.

CDR3 protein: CASSLTGLEEGETQYF. The CDR3 DNA reads TGTGCCAGCAGCTTAACGGGACTAGAGGAGGGGGAGACCCAGTACTTC. The chain recombines TRBV7-3 with TRBJ2-5; TRBD2 agrees at 8 bases. There are 16 residues in the CDR3. The ends lost 0 bases at V and 5 bases at J; junction bases unmatched: 8. CDR1 is SGHTA and CDR2 is FQGTGA in the germline V gene. Complete variable domain (other parts from reference TRBV7-3 and TRBJ2-5): GAGVSQTPSNKVTEKGKYVELRCDPISGHTALYWYRQSLGQGPEFLIYFQGTGAADDSGLPNDRFFAVRPEGSVSTLKIQRTERGDSAVYLCASSLTGLEEGETQYFGPGTRLLVL.